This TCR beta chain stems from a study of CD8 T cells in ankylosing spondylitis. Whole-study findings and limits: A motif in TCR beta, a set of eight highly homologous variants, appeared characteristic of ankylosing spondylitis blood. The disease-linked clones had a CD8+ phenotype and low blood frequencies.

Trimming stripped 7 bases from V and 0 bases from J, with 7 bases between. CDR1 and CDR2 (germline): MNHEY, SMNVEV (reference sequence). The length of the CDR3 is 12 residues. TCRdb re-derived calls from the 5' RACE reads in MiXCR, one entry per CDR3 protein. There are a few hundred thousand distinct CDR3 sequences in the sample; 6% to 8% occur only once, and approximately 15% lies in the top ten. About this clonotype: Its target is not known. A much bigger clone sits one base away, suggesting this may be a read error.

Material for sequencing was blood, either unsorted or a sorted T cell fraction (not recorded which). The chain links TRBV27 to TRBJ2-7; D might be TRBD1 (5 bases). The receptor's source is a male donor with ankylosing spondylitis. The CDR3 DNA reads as TGTGCCAGCATCGACAGCTCCTACGAGCAGTACTTC. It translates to CASIDSSYEQYF.